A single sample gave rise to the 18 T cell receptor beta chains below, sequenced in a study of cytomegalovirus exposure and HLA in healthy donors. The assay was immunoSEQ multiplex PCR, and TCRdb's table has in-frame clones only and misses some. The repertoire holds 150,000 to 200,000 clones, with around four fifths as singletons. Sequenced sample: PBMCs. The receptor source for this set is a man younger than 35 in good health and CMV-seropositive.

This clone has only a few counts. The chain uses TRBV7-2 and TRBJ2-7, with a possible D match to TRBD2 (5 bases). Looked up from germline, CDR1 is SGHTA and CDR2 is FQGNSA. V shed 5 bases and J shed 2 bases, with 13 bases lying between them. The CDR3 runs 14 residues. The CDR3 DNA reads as TGTGCCAGCAGCAAGACTATTGCCACCTACGAGCAGTACTTC. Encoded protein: CASSKTIATYEQYF. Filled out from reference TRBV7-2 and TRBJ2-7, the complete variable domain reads GAGVSQSPSNKVTEKGKDVELRCDPISGHTALYWYRQSLGQGLEFLIYFQGNSAPDKSGLPSDRFSAERTGGSVSTLTIQRTQQEDSAVYLCASSKTIATYEQYFGPGTRLTVT.

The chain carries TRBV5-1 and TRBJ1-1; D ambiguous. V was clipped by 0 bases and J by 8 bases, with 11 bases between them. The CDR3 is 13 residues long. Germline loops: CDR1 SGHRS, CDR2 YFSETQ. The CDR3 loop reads CASSLAGEAEAFF. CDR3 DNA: TGCGCCAGCAGCTTGGCCGGGGAGGCGGAAGCTTTCTTT.

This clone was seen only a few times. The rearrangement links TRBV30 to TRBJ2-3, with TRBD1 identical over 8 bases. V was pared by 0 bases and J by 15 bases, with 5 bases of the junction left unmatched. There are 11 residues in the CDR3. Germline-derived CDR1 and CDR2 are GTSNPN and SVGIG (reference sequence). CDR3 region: CAWSVRDRKYF. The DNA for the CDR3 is TGTGCCTGGAGTGTCCGGGACAGGAAATATTTT. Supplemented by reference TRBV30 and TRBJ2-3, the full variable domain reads SQTIHQWPATLVQPVGSPLSLECTVEGTSNPNLYWYRQAAGRGLQLLFYSVGIGQISSEVPQNLSASRPQDRQFILSSKKLLLSDSGFYLCAWSVRDRKYFGPGTRLTVL.

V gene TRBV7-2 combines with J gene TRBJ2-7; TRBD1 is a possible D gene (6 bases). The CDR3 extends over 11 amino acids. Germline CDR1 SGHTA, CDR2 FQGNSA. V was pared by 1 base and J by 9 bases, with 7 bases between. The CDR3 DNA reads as TGTGCCAGCAGCTTAGAACAGGGGCAGTACTTC. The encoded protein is CASSLEQGQYF.

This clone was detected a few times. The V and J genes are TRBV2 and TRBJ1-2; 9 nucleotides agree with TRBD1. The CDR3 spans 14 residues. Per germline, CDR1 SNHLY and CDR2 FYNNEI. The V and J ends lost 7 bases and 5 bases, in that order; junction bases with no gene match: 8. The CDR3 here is CASNPTGGPYGYTF. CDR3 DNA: TGTGCCAGCAACCCGACAGGGGGACCATATGGCTACACCTTC.

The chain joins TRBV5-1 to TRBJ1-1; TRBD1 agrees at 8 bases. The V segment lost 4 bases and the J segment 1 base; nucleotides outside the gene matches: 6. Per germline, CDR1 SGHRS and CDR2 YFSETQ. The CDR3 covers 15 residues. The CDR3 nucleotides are TGCGCCAGCAGCCCGCCGACAGGGGCGAACACTGAAGCTTTCTTT. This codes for CASSPPTGANTEAFF.

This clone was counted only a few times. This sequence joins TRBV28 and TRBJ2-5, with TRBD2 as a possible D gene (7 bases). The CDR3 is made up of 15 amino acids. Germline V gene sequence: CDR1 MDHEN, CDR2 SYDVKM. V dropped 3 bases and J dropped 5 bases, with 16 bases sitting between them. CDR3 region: CASSFEGGTSETQYF. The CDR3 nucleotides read TGTGCCAGCAGTTTTGAGGGGGGGACTTCGGAGACCCAGTACTTC.

CDR3 protein: CASSQDPGTDTQYF. The CDR3 DNA sequence: TGTGCCAGCAGCCAAGATCCCGGGACAGATACGCAGTATTTT. The V gene is TRBV4-2, the J gene TRBJ2-3, with D hard to call. The CDR3 extends over 14 amino acids. CDR1 is LGHNA, CDR2 YNFKEQ, per germline. Trimming removed 0 bases from V and 3 bases from J, with 7 bases in between.

The CDR3, as DNA: TGCGCCAGCAGCTTGAAATCCGGGACATCGGATCACTTCACCTACGAGCAGTACTTC. Residues: CASSLKSGTSDHFTYEQYF. The chain employs TRBV5-1 and TRBJ2-7, with a possible D match to TRBD1 (6 bases). This CDR3 spans 19 amino acids. Germline V gene lookup returns CDR1 SGHRS and CDR2 YFSETQ. Trimming left V 1 base short and J 2 bases short, with 25 bases between.

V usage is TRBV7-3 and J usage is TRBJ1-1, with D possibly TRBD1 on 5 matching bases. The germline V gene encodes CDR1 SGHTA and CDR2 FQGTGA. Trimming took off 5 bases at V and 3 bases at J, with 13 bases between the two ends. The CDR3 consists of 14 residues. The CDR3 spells CASSHGGGDTEAFF. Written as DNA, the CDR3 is TGTGCCAGCAGCCACGGGGGTGGTGACACTGAAGCTTTCTTT. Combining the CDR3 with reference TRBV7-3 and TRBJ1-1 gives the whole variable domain GAGVSQTPSNKVTEKGKYVELRCDPISGHTALYWYRQSLGQGPEFLIYFQGTGAADDSGLPNDRFFAVRPEGSVSTLKIQRTERGDSAVYLCASSHGGGDTEAFFGQGTRLTVV.

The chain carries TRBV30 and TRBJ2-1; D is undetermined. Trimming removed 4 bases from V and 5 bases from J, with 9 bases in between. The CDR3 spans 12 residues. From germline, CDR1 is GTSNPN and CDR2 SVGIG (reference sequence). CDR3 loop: CAWNPRNNEQFF. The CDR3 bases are TGTGCCTGGAACCCTAGAAACAATGAGCAGTTCTTC.

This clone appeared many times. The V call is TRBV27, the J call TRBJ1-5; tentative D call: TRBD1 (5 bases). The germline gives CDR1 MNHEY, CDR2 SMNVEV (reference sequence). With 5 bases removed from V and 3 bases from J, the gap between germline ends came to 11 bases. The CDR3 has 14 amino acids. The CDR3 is CASSLRQNNQPQHF. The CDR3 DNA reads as TGTGCCAGCAGTCTACGACAGAACAATCAGCCCCAGCATTTT.

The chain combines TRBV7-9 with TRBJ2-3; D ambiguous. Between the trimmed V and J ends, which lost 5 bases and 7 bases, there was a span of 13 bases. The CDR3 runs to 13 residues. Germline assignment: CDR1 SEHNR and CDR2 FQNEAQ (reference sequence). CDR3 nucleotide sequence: TGTGCCAGCAGCGCCCCAGAGGCCAATACGCAGTATTTT. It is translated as CASSAPEANTQYF. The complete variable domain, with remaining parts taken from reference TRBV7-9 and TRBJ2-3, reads DTGVSQNPRHKITKRGQNVTFRCDPISEHNRLYWYRQTLGQGPEFLTYFQNEAQLEKSRLLSDRFSAERPKGSFSTLEIQRTEQGDSAMYLCASSAPEANTQYFGPGTRLTVL.

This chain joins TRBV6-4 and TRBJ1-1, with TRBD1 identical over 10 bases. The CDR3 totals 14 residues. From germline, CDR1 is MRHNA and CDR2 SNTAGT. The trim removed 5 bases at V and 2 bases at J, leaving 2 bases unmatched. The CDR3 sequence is CASSRDRGNTEAFF. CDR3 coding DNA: TGTGCCAGCAGTCGGGACAGGGGAAACACTGAAGCTTTCTTT.

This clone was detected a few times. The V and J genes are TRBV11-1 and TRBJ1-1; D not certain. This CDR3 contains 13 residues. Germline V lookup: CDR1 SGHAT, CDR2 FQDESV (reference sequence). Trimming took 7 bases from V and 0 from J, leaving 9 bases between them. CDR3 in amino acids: CASTKIMNTEAFF. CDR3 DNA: TGTGCCAGCACCAAAATCATGAACACTGAAGCTTTCTTT.

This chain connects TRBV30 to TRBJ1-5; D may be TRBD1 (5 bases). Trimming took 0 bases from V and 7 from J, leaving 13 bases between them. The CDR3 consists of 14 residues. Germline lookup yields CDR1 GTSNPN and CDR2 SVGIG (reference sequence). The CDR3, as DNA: TGTGCCTGGAGTGTAAGGGGAGGTTCCCAGCCCCAGCATTTT. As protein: CAWSVRGGSQPQHF. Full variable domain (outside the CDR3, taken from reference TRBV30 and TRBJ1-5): SQTIHQWPATLVQPVGSPLSLECTVEGTSNPNLYWYRQAAGRGLQLLFYSVGIGQISSEVPQNLSASRPQDRQFILSSKKLLLSDSGFYLCAWSVRGGSQPQHFGDGTRLSIL.

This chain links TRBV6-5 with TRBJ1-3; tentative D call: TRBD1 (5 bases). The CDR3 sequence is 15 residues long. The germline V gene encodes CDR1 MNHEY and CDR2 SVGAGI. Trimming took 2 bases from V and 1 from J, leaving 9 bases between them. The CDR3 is CASSYRGISGNTIYF. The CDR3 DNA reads TGTGCCAGCAGTTACAGGGGAATTTCTGGAAACACCATATATTTT.

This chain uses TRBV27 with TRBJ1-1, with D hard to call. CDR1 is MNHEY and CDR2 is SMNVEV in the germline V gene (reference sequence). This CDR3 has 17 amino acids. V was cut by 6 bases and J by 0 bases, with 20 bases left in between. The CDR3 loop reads CASSPGWRAAMNTEAFF. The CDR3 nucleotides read TGTGCCAGCAGCCCCGGGTGGAGGGCAGCTATGAACACTGAAGCTTTCTTT.